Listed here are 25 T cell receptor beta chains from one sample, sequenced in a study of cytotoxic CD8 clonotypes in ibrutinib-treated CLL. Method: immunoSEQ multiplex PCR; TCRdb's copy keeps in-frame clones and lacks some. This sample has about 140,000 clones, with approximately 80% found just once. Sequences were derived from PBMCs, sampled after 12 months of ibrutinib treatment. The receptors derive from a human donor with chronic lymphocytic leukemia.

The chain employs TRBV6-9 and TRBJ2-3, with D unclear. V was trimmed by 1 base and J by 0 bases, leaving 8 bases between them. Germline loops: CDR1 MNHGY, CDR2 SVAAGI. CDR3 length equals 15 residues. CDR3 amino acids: CASSYLAGSTDTQYF. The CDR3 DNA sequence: TGTGCCAGCAGTTATTTGGCAGGTAGCACAGATACGCAGTATTTT.

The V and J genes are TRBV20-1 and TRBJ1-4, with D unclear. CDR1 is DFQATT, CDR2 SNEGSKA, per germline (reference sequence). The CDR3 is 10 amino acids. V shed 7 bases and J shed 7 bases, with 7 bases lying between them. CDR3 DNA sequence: TGCAGTGAACGCCCTGAAAAACTGTTTTTT. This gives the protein CSERPEKLFF.

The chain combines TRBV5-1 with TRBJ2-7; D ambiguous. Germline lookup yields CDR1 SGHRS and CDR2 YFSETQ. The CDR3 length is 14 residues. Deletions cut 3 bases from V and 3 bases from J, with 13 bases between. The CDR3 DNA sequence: TGCGCCAGCAGCTCTCCCGCAGGTTACTACGAGCAGTACTTC. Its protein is CASSSPAGYYEQYF. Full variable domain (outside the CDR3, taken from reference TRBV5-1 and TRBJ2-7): KAGVTQTPRYLIKTRGQQVTLSCSPISGHRSVSWYQQTPGQGLQFLFEYFSETQRNKGNFPGRFSGRQFSNSRSEMNVSTLELGDSALYLCASSSPAGYYEQYFGPGTRLTVT.

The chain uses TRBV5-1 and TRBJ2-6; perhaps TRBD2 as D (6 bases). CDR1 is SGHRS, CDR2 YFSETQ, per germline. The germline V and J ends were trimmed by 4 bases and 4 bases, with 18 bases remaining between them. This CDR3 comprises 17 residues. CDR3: CASSAGKGTAGANVLTF. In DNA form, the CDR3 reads TGCGCCAGCAGCGCCGGGAAAGGGACTGCGGGGGCCAACGTCCTGACTTTC.

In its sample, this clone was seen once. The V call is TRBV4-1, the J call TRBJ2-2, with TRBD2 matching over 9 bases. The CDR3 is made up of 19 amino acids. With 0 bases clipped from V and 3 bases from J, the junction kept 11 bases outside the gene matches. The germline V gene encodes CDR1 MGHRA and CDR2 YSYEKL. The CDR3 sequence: CASSQEPGSSGGYTGELFF. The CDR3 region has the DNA TGCGCCAGCAGCCAAGAGCCTGGGTCCAGCGGGGGGTACACCGGGGAGCTGTTTTTT.

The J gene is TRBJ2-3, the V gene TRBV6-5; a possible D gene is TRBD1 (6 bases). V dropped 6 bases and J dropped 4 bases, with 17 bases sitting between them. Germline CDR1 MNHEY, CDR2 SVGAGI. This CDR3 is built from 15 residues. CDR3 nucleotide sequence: TGTGCCAGCAGCCACAGTGGGGGCTTAGCAGATACGCAGTATTTT. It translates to CASSHSGGLADTQYF.

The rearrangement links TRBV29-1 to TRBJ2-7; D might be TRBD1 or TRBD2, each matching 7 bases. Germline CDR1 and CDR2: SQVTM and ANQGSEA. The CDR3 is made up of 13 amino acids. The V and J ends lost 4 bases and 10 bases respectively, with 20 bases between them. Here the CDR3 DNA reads TGCAGCGTTGTCTTACAGGGGACTACGCAACAGTACTTC. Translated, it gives CSVVLQGTTQQYF.

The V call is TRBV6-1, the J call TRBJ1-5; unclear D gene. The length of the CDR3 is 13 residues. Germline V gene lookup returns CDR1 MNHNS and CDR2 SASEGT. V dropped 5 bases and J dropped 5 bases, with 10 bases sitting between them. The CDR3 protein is CASSHSGHQPQHF. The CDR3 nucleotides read TGTGCCAGCAGTCACAGCGGGCATCAGCCCCAGCATTTT.

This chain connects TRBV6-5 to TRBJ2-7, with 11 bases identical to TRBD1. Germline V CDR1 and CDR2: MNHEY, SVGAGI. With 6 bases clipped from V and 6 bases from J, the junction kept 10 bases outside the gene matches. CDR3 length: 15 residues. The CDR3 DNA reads TGTGCCAGCAGCGATATGGGGACAGGGGGACGCGAGCAGTACTTC. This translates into CASSDMGTGGREQYF.

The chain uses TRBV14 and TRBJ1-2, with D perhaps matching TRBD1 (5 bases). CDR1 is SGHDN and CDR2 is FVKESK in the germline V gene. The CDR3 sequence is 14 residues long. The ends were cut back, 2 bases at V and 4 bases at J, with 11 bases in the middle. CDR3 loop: CASSQKAGTYGYTF. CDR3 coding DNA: TGTGCCAGCAGCCAAAAAGCAGGGACCTATGGCTACACCTTC.

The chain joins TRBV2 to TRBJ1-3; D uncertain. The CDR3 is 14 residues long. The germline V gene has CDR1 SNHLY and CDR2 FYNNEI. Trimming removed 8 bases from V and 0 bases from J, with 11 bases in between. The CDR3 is CASFRDASGNTIYF. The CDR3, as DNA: TGTGCCAGCTTTCGAGACGCCTCTGGAAACACCATATATTTT. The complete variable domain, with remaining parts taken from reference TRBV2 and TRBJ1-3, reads EPEVTQTPSHQVTQMGQEVILRCVPISNHLYFYWYRQILGQKVEFLVSFYNNEISEKSEIFDDQFSVERPDGSNFTLKIRSTKLEDSAMYFCASFRDASGNTIYFGEGSWLTVV.

The CDR3 bases are TGCGCCAGCAGCTTGGACGAGGCCAGGGAGCAGTACTTC. It encodes CASSLDEAREQYF. The V gene is TRBV5-1, the J gene TRBJ2-7; D not certain. This CDR3 has 13 amino acids. V was pared by 0 bases and J by 7 bases, with 11 bases between. CDR1 and CDR2 (germline): SGHRS, YFSETQ.

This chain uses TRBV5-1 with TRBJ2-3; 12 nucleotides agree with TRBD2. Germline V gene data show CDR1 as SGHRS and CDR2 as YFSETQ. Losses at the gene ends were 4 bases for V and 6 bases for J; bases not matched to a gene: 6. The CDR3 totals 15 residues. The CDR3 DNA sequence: TGCGCCAGCAGCCTGACTAGCGGGAGAACGGATACGCAGTATTTT. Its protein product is CASSLTSGRTDTQYF.

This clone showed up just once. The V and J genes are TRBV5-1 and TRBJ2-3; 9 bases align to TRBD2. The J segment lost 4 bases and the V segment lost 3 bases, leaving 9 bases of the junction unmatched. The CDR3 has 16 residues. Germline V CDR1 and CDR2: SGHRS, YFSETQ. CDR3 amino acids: CASSSPTSGGSDTQYF. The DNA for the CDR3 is TGCGCCAGCAGCTCACCGACGAGCGGGGGGTCAGATACGCAGTATTTT.

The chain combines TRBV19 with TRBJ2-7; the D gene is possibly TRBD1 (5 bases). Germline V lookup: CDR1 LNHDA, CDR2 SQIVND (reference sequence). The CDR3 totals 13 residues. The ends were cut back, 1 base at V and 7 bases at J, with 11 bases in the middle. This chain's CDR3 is CASSIGIRGEQYF. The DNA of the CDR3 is TGTGCCAGTAGTATAGGTATAAGGGGTGAGCAGTACTTC.

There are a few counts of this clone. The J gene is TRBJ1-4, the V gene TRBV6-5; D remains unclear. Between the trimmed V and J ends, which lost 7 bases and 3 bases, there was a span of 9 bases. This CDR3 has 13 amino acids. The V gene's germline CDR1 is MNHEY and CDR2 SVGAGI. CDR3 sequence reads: CASMKAANEKLFF. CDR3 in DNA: TGTGCCAGCATGAAGGCCGCTAATGAAAAACTGTTTTTT.

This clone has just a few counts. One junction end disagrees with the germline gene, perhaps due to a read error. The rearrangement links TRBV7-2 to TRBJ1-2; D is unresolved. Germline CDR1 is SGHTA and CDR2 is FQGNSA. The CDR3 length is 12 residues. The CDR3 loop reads CASSLFYGHQAF. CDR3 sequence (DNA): TGTGCCAGCAGCTTGTTTTATGGGCACCAAGCCTTC.

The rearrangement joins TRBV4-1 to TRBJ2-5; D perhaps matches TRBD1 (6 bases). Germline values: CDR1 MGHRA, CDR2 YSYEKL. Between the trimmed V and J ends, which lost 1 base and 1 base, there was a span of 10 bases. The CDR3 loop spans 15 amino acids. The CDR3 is CASSQGEGGQETQYF. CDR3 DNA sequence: TGCGCCAGCAGCCAAGGAGAAGGGGGCCAAGAGACCCAGTACTTC.

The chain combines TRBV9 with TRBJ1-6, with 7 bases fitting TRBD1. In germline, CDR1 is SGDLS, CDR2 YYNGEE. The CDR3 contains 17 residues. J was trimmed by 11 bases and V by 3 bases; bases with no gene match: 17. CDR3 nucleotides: TGTGCCAGCAGCGCCGACTTACCGGGACAGTGGTGGGCACCCCTCCACTTT. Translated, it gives CASSADLPGQWWAPLHF.

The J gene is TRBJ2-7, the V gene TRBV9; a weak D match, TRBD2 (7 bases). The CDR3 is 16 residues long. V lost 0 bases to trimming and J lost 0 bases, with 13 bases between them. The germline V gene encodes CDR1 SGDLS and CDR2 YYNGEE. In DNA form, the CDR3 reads TGTGCCAGCAGCGTAGCGGGGGGCAGCCGCTCCTACGAGCAGTACTTC. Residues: CASSVAGGSRSYEQYF.

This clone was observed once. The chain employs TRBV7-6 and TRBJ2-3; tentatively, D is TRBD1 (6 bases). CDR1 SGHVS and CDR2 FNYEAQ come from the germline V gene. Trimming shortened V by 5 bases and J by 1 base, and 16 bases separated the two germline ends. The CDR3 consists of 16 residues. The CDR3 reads CASSATRGFGTDTQYF. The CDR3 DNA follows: TGTGCCAGCAGCGCCACCAGGGGCTTCGGCACAGATACGCAGTATTTT. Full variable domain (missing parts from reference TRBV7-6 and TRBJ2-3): GAGVSQSPRYKVTKRGQDVALRCDPISGHVSLYWYRQALGQGPEFLTYFNYEAQQDKSGLPNDRFSAERPEGSISTLTIQRTEQRDSAMYRCASSATRGFGTDTQYFGPGTRLTVL.

In nucleotides, the CDR3 is TGTGCCAGCAGCCTGGACAGGGGGCATTCACCCCTCCACTTT. Its protein product is CASSLDRGHSPLHF. The V call is TRBV7-9, the J call TRBJ1-6, with TRBD1 matching 11 bases. J gave up 8 bases and V 5 bases, and 2 bases lay outside the gene matches. Germline CDR1 SEHNR, CDR2 FQNEAQ (reference sequence). The CDR3 has 14 amino acids.

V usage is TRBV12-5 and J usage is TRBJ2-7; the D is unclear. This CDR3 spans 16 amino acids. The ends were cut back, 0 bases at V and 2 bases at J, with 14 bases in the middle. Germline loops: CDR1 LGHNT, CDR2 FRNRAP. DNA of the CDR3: TGTGCTAGTGGTTTGGTACCCGGGCCTATGCCCTACGAGCAGTACTTC. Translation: CASGLVPGPMPYEQYF.

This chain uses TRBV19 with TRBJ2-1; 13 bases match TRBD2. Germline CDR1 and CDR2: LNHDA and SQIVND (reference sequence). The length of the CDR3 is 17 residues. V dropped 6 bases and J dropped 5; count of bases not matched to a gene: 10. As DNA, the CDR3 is TGTGCCAGTAGAGGACTAGCGGGGGTCTACTCACACAATGAGCAGTTCTTC. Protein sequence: CASRGLAGVYSHNEQFF.

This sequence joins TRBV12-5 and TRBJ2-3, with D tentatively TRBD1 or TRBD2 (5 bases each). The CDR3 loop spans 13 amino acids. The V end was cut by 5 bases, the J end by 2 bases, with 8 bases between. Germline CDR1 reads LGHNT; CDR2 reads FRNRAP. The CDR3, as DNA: TGTGCTAGTGGTCCTGGGACCACAGATACGCAGTATTTT. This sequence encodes CASGPGTTDTQYF.